This T cell receptor (beta chain) was found in a study of blood T cell repertoires in COVID-19 (dated by TCRdb to the early 2020s). Turning to the overall study: Samples from collaborators originated in the United States, Italy and Spain and spanned both the acute and convalescent phases of COVID-19. The sample metadata nearly always contained a de-identified subject ID, COVID-19 status, age in years and sex. The samples were drawn from two sources: the first 160 participants of the ongoing ImmuneRACE study, and 1,200 or so subjects contributed by 6 global collaborators. Where HLA class I and class II types were available, the types were taken from metadata supplied by the sample provider, not from assay-based typing. The prospective study material was composed of cDNA or gDNA derived from T cells, B-cell-depleted T cells, or PBMCs. Deeply sampled blood TCRbeta repertoires from subjects exposed to, actively infected with, or recovered from COVID-19 were included in the dataset. The repertoires were released in a freely available public database meant as a resource for research on the immune response to SARS-CoV-2.

General findings and caveats noted by the study authors: The amount of clinical and demographic metadata varied by source and participant and was provided uncurated.

Worth noting for this clone: Its antigen target is currently unknown. There are no base qualities to consult, and no much larger clone falls within one base.

CDR1 and CDR2 were assigned from the germline V gene as SGHDN and FVKESK. From the cysteine through the phenylalanine, the CDR3 covers 18 amino acids. Only CDR3 DNA remains: 54 bases, in frame from the first base. Between the V and J ends, shortened by 3 bases and 1 base respectively, the junction contains 21 bases. The immunoSEQ Assay, a bias-controlled multiplex PCR, was used to amplify TCRbeta CDR3 regions from genomic DNA. For the original study's pipeline: Nucleated cell counts per sample were estimated from amplification of reference gene primers within the assay. To quantify the absolute abundance of each unique TCRbeta CDR3 rearrangement, sequence reads were collapsed and filtered. Productive Simpson clonality was computed per sample as the square root of Simpson's diversity index over productive rearrangements. Imported from immuneACCESS, the table was reduced by TCRdb to in-frame sequences with V and J called. These copies leave out some clones; in studies compared against another copy, an unresolved V gene accounts for under half, and the cause of the remainder is not known. That table is the source of V, J and clone size, and D and trimming were worked out from the DNA. Within this sample are about 140,000 clones, with around 90% of them counted one time only. The ten top clones hold around 1.9% of the sample.

Collaborating institutions collected whole blood in K2EDTA tubes following their own protocols. For TCRbeta analysis, collaborator samples were shipped as frozen whole blood, as isolated PBMCs, or as DNA extracted from either sample type. The chain couples TRBV14 to TRBJ1-1, and the D gene may be TRBD1, 5 bases matching. The sequenced material came from peripheral blood. The receptor was isolated from a man in his 70s with acute or convalescent COVID-19. The CDR3 protein: CASSHLVAGSGQNTEAFF. In nucleotides, the sequence is TGTGCCAGCAGCCACCTGGTGGCCGGGAGTGGACAGAACACTGAAGCTTTCTTT.